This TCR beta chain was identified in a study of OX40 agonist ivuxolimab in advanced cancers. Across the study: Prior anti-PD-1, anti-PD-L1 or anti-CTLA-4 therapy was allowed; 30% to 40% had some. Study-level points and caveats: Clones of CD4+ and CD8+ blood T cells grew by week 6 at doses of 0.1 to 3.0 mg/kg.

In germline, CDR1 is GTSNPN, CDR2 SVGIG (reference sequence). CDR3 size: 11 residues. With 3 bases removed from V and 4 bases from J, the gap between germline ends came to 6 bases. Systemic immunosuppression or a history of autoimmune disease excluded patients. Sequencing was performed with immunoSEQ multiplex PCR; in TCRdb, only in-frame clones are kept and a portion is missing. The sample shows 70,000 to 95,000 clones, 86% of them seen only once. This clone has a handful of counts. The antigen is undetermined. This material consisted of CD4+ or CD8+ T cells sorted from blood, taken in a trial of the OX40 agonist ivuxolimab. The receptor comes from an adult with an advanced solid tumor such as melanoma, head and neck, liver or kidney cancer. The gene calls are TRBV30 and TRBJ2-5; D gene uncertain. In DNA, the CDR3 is TGTGCCTGGAGCCGTACAGAGACCCAGTACTTC. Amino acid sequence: CAWSRTETQYF. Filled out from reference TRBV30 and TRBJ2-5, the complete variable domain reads SQTIHQWPATLVQPVGSPLSLECTVEGTSNPNLYWYRQAAGRGLQLLFYSVGIGQISSEVPQNLSASRPQDRQFILSSKKLLLSDSGFYLCAWSRTETQYFGPGTRLLVL.